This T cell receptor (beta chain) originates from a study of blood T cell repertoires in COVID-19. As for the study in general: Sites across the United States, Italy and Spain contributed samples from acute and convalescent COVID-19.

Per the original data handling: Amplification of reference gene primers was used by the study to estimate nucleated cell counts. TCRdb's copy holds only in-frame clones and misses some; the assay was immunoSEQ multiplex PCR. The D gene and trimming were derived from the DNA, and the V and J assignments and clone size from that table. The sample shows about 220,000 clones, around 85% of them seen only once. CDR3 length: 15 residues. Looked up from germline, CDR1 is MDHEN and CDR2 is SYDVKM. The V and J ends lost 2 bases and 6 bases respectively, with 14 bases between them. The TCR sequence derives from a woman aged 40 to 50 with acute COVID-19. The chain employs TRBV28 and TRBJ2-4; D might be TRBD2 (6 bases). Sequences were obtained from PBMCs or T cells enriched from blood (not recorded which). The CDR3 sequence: CASSLRQGGTNIQYF. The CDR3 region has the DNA TGTGCCAGCAGTTTACGGCAGGGAGGAACAAACATTCAGTACTTC.